A single sample is the source of the 15 T cell receptor beta chains below, sequenced in a study of tumor-infiltrating lymphocytes in primary liver carcinoma (dated by TCRdb to between 2016 and 2019). Blood RNA was extracted from unsorted whole blood using TRIzol reagent, and germline DNA was obtained with the DNeasy Blood & Tissue kit. Sequencing relied on an Illumina HiSeq 2500. Using a constant-region primer and ProtoScript II reverse transcriptase, TCRbeta-specific cDNA was reverse-transcribed from roughly 460 ng total RNA. Three nested multiplex PCR rounds, following a slightly modified ARM-PCR procedure, were used to build the TCRbeta libraries. Each of the first two PCR rounds ran for about 10 cycles and used multiplex TRBV1-TRBV30 forward primers together with a Cbeta reverse primer. TCRdb itself trimmed the public reads at Q25 with fastp, ran MiXCR and retained productive beta chains. Entries that share a CDR3 protein sequence are merged under the most common genes and DNA. The sample profile shows hundreds of thousands of distinct CDR3 sequences; 58% of them were found once. The top ten clones comprise over 15% of the sample.

The specimen sequenced was peripheral blood. The receptors were gathered from a woman under 40 with primary liver carcinoma and hepatitis B virus infection.

This clonotype was seen at least ten times. This chain links TRBV11-3 with TRBJ2-5; TRBD1 matches 9 bases. The CDR3 sequence is 16 residues long. J lost 5 bases, V lost 1 base, and 8 bases had no gene match. CDR1 is SGHNT, CDR2 YENEEA, per germline. CDR3 in DNA: TGTGCCAGCAGCTTAGTTGATACAGGGGGCGAGGAGACCCAGTACTTC. Translation: CASSLVDTGGEETQYF.

For this clonotype: A much more abundant neighbour one base away suggests this may be a read error. The chain couples TRBV29-1 to TRBJ2-3; TRBD2 might be the D (5 bases). Germline CDR1 and CDR2: SQVTM and ANQGSEA. The CDR3 is made up of 16 amino acids. The DNA for the CDR3 is TGCAGCGTTGAAGGGCGAGGTAGGACTGGAGGAGATGCGCAGTATTTT. It specifies CSVEGRGRTGGDAQYF.

Notes on this clonotype: A much more abundant neighbour one base away suggests this may be a read error. In this CDR3 the conserved last residue, phenylalanine or tryptophan, is missing, so a read error is likely. The gene calls are TRBV6-1 and TRBJ2-1; D remains ambiguous. Germline V gene lookup returns CDR1 MNHNS and CDR2 SASEGT. This CDR3 has 12 amino acids. Between the trimmed V and J ends, which lost 7 bases and 5 bases, there was a span of 9 bases. CDR3 sequence: CASNRIDNEQFL. CDR3 coding DNA: TGTGCCAGCAACAGAATTGACAATGAGCAGTTCCTC.

The genes are TRBV6-2 or TRBV6-3 and TRBJ1-5; 9 bases align to TRBD1. CDR3 length equals 18 residues. Per the germline V gene, CDR1 is MNHEY and CDR2 is SVGEGT. V shed 0 bases and J 7 bases; nucleotides not matched to a gene: 13. CDR3 bases: TGTGCCAGCAGTTACTCTATTGAACAGGGGGCGCAGAGACAGCCCCAGCATTTT. Its translation is CASSYSIEQGAQRQPQHF.

Concerning this clonotype: A read error may explain this, as a much larger clone is one base away. V gene TRBV12-3 or TRBV12-4 combines with J gene TRBJ2-7, with D perhaps matching TRBD2 (6 bases). The CDR3 has 15 amino acids. Trimming took 7 bases from V and 6 from J, leaving 22 bases between them. This CDR3 reads CASTPGEQIRGEQYF. The CDR3 nucleotides are TGTGCCAGCACCCCGGGAGAACAGATACGGGGCGAGCAGTACTTC.

This chain connects TRBV12-3 or TRBV12-4 to TRBJ2-2; TRBD1 might be the D (5 bases). CDR3 size: 16 residues. V was trimmed by 5 bases and J by 6 bases, leaving 19 bases between them. This CDR3 is CASSGASLFYAGELFF. CDR3 in DNA: TGTGCCAGCAGTGGGGCTTCACTCTTCTACGCCGGGGAGCTGTTTTTT.

This clonotype has a count of ten or more. V gene TRBV11-2 combines with J gene TRBJ1-2; 7 positions agree with TRBD1. Germline V CDR1 and CDR2: SGHAT, FQNNGV. This CDR3 is 15 amino acids long. J was trimmed by 2 bases and V by 1 base; bases with no gene match: 4. CDR3 DNA sequence: TGTGCCAGCAGCTTAGTAGGGACAGCGAACTATGGCTACACCTTC. Residues: CASSLVGTANYGYTF.

With regard to this clonotype: Germline and junction disagree at one end, which may indicate a read error. The chain uses TRBV6-6 and TRBJ1-5, with D tentatively TRBD1 (6 bases). The CDR3 contains 14 residues. CDR1 and CDR2 (germline): MNHNY, SVGAGI (reference sequence). The DNA for the CDR3 is TGTGCAAGCACCGAAAATGGACAGAATCAGCCCCAGCATTTT. Residues: CASTENGQNQPQHF.

This clonotype was counted only a few times. A much larger clonotype is one base distant, so this may be a read error. The J gene is TRBJ2-7, the V gene TRBV4-3, with 8 bases that match TRBD2. The CDR3 extends over 15 amino acids. The germline V gene has CDR1 LGHNA and CDR2 YSLEER. CDR3 sequence (DNA): TGCGACAGCAGCCAAATAGCGGGGCCGAACTACGAGCAGTACTTC. Residues: CDSSQIAGPNYEQYF.

At least ten counts were recorded for this clonotype. This sequence joins TRBV5-1 and TRBJ1-2, with TRBD1 identical over 9 bases. The germline V gene encodes CDR1 SGHRS and CDR2 YFSETQ. Trimming took 5 bases from V and 6 from J; bases not matched to a gene: 8. CDR3 length: 14 residues. CDR3 DNA sequence: TGCGCCAGCAGGGACACAGGGGGCCCGGATGGCTACACCTTC. Translation gives CASRDTGGPDGYTF. Variable domain in full (rest from reference TRBV5-1 and TRBJ1-2): KAGVTQTPRYLIKTRGQQVTLSCSPISGHRSVSWYQQTPGQGLQFLFEYFSETQRNKGNFPGRFSGRQFSNSRSEMNVSTLELGDSALYLCASRDTGGPDGYTFGSGTRLTVV.

Concerning this clonotype: The junction does not match germline at one end; this may be a read error. The V and J genes are TRBV5-4 and TRBJ2-1; no clear D gene. CDR1 and CDR2 from the germline V gene are SGHNT and YYREEE (reference sequence). This CDR3 has 12 amino acids. The CDR3 loop reads CASSWTDNEQFF. The DNA of the CDR3 is TGTGCAAGCAGCTGGACCGACAATGAGCAGTTCTTC.

The chain recombines TRBV6-5 with TRBJ2-1; possibly TRBD2 for D (5 bases). There are 15 residues in the CDR3. CDR1 and CDR2 from the germline V gene are MNHEY and SVGAGI. V was pared by 5 bases and J by 4 bases, with 15 bases between. The CDR3 DNA reads TGTGCCAGCAGTACGAGCGGAGCGCCTTACAATGAGCAGTTCTTC. Translated: CASSTSGAPYNEQFF.

This clonotype turned up a few times. The chain recombines TRBV6-2 or TRBV6-3 with TRBJ1-5; 9 bases map to TRBD1. V was pared by 5 bases and J by 5 bases, with 10 bases of the junction left unmatched. The CDR3 extends over 16 amino acids. The germline CDR1 and CDR2 sequences are MNHEY and SVGEGT. CDR3 DNA sequence: TGTGCCAGCAGTAAGTTGGGGACAGGGAGATATCAGCCCCAGCATTTT. The encoded protein is CASSKLGTGRYQPQHF.

Remarks on this clonotype: A much larger clone sits a single nucleotide away, making a read error possible. The chain has TRBV29-1 and TRBJ2-3, with 7 bases lining up with TRBD1. Germline-derived CDR1 and CDR2 are SQVTM and ANQGSEA. The CDR3 consists of 17 residues. For the CDR3, the DNA is TGCAACGTAGAAAAGGTTCGACAGGGTCCATCCACAGATACGCAGTATTTT. Translated, it gives CNVEKVRQGPSTDTQYF.

As for this clonotype: Because the CDR3 is missing its conserved closing phenylalanine or tryptophan, this is likely a read error. The chain has TRBV29-1 and TRBJ1-2; 9 positions match TRBD1. The length of the CDR3 is 16 residues. Germline V CDR1 and CDR2: SQVTM, ANQGSEA. The chain's CDR3 is CSVAANFQGQGYGYTY. In DNA, the CDR3 is TGCAGTGTTGCCGCCAATTTCCAGGGACAGGGATATGGCTACACCTAC.